This TCR beta chain originates from a study of siplizumab effects on memory and regulatory T cells. Regarding this clone: The antigen is not known.

Around 9.1 x 10^4 TCR templates per sample were sequenced. Sequencing used immunoSEQ multiplex PCR; TCRdb keeps in-frame clones, though not all of them. Among about 100,000 clones, over 90% were seen once, and the ten largest hold about 1.4%. V was pared by 8 bases and J by 4 bases, with 21 bases between. Per germline, CDR1 SGHRS and CDR2 YFSETQ. This CDR3 is built from 15 residues. Overall study results and limits: Alloreactive sequences that could be traced to unstimulated CD4+ memory cells showed a significant reduction under siplizumab. It was not possible to assign a naive or memory phenotype to roughly 75-97% of proliferating CD4+ or CD8+ clones. Naive T cells looked more diverse than memory cells, and they looked like major contributors to the alloresponse.

The genes are TRBV5-1 and TRBJ1-1; D is undetermined. The sequenced sample was non-Treg CD4+ T cells sorted from blood. The receptor's source is a human donor in good health. In DNA form, the CDR3 reads TGCGCCAGTTCTCGACTAGAGGGTGGGAGCACTGAAGCTTTCTTT. Translated: CASSRLEGGSTEAFF. Supplemented by reference TRBV5-1 and TRBJ1-1, the full variable domain reads KAGVTQTPRYLIKTRGQQVTLSCSPISGHRSVSWYQQTPGQGLQFLFEYFSETQRNKGNFPGRFSGRQFSNSRSEMNVSTLELGDSALYLCASSRLEGGSTEAFFGQGTRLTVV.